This passage covers 28 T cell receptor beta chains from one sample sequenced in a study of cytomegalovirus exposure and HLA in healthy donors. PCR primers comprised 60 Vbeta and 13 Jbeta primers. TCRdb's table, derived via immunoSEQ multiplex PCR, lists solely in-frame clones and lacks some. The sample carries roughly 150,000 clones, about 80% recorded once. Material for sequencing was PBMCs. These receptors were taken from a man aged 18 to 29 in good health and CMV-seropositive.

The count of this clone is one. The rearrangement joins TRBV6-4 to TRBJ2-1; 7 nucleotides agree with TRBD2. The V and J ends lost 6 bases and 7 bases, in that order; junction bases with no gene match: 9. CDR3 length equals 14 residues. The germline V gene encodes CDR1 MRHNA and CDR2 SNTAGT. CDR3: CASSGSGEGNEQFF. The CDR3 DNA follows: TGTGCCAGCAGCGGGTCGGGGGAGGGGAATGAGCAGTTCTTC.

The V and J genes are TRBV7-9 and TRBJ1-1; 8 bases map to TRBD1. CDR3 length equals 15 residues. With V trimmed by 5 bases and J by 0 bases, 5 bases remained unmatched. Germline assignment: CDR1 SEHNR and CDR2 FQNEAQ (reference sequence). The CDR3 here is CASSPGQGMNTEAFF. CDR3 nucleotides: TGTGCCAGCAGCCCCGGACAGGGCATGAACACTGAAGCTTTCTTT.

This sequence joins TRBV4-1 and TRBJ1-5; no reliable D call. Trimming stripped 1 base from V and 3 bases from J, with 7 bases between. The CDR3 totals 14 residues. Germline V lookup: CDR1 MGHRA, CDR2 YSYEKL. Written as DNA, the CDR3 is TGCGCCAGCAGCCAAGTTGAACTCAATCAGCCCCAGCATTTT. Its translation: CASSQVELNQPQHF.

The J gene is TRBJ1-3, the V gene TRBV23-1; D not certain. TRBV23-1 is classed as an ORF, of uncertain function. The ends were cut back, 10 bases at V and 2 bases at J, with 18 bases in the middle. The CDR3 extends over 15 amino acids. DNA for the CDR3: TGCGCCATAACGGAGGCGTCTTTGGCTGGAAACACCATATATTTT. Its translation is CAITEASLAGNTIYF.

The J gene is TRBJ2-1, the V gene TRBV6-5; D ambiguous. With 6 bases removed from V and 5 bases from J, the gap between germline ends came to 17 bases. The CDR3 sequence is 15 residues long. From germline, CDR1 is MNHEY and CDR2 SVGAGI. CDR3 in amino acids: CASSHDPGWDNEQFF. The CDR3 DNA reads as TGTGCCAGCAGCCATGACCCCGGGTGGGACAATGAGCAGTTCTTC.

This sequence joins TRBV6-5 and TRBJ2-1, with TRBD1 matching 9 bases. Germline lookup yields CDR1 MNHEY and CDR2 SVGAGI. The CDR3 has 12 amino acids. Trimming removed 4 bases from V and 12 bases from J; junction bases left unmatched: 4. CDR3 in amino acids: CASSFRQGGQFF. The CDR3 DNA sequence: TGTGCCAGCAGTTTCAGACAGGGGGGGCAGTTCTTC.

The chain recombines TRBV7-9 with TRBJ2-4; D might be TRBD1 (6 bases). From germline, CDR1 is SEHNR and CDR2 FQNEAQ (reference sequence). V lost 4 bases and J 0 bases, leaving 10 bases between the germline ends. The CDR3 covers 15 residues. This CDR3 reads CASSSDRLAKNIQYF. The CDR3 DNA is TGTGCCAGCAGCTCCGACAGGTTAGCCAAAAACATTCAGTACTTC.

The DNA of the CDR3 is TGTGCCAGCTCACACGGGACAGGGGAAGGCTACACCTTC. This encodes CASSHGTGEGYTF. This chain connects TRBV18 to TRBJ1-2; 10 bases fit TRBD1. Germline lookup yields CDR1 KGHSH and CDR2 LQKENI. V was pared by 4 bases and J by 8 bases, with 4 bases of the junction left unmatched. The CDR3 covers 13 residues. Full variable domain (missing parts from reference TRBV18 and TRBJ1-2): NAGVMQNPRHLVRRRGQEARLRCSPMKGHSHVYWYRQLPEEGLKFMVYLQKENIIDESGMPKERFSAEFPKEGPSILRIQQVVRGDSAAYFCASSHGTGEGYTFGSGTRLTVV.

The chain employs TRBV7-2 and TRBJ1-5, with 10 bases matching TRBD1. V lost 4 bases and J lost 4; bases outside the gene matches: 10. CDR1 SGHTA and CDR2 FQGNSA come from the germline V gene. The CDR3 sequence is 17 residues long. This CDR3 is CASSSWHRDRGNQPQHF. CDR3 DNA sequence: TGTGCCAGCAGCTCTTGGCACCGGGACAGGGGAAATCAGCCCCAGCATTTT.

This rearrangement joins TRBV6-6 to TRBJ2-7; maybe TRBD2 (7 bases). CDR1 MNHNY and CDR2 SVGAGI come from the germline V gene (reference sequence). The CDR3 is 15 amino acids. Trimming shortened V by 4 bases and J by 5 bases, and 18 bases separated the two germline ends. CDR3 sequence reads: CASSLQWGGIHEQYF. The CDR3 DNA reads as TGTGCCAGCAGTTTACAGTGGGGGGGCATCCACGAGCAGTACTTC.

The chain joins TRBV2 to TRBJ2-2, with D possibly matching TRBD1 (5 bases). V was clipped by 6 bases and J by 0 bases, with 20 bases between them. The length of the CDR3 is 18 residues. Per germline, CDR1 SNHLY and CDR2 FYNNEI. The CDR3 loop is CASSPGNYPPANTGELFF. The CDR3 DNA sequence: TGTGCCAGCAGCCCAGGGAACTACCCCCCGGCGAACACCGGGGAGCTGTTTTTT.

The rearrangement uses TRBV30 and TRBJ1-1; D is unclear. This CDR3 spans 8 amino acids. Germline values: CDR1 GTSNPN, CDR2 SVGIG (reference sequence). V was shortened by 5 bases and J by 10 bases, with 5 bases between the two germline ends. CDR3 sequence: CAWFSAFF. In DNA, the CDR3 is TGTGCCTGGTTCTCAGCTTTCTTT.

V usage is TRBV7-9 and J usage is TRBJ2-3; TRBD2 matches at 7 bases. CDR1 and CDR2 (germline): SEHNR, FQNEAQ (reference sequence). The CDR3 totals 17 residues. Germline trimming cut 1 base from V and 1 base from J; bases unmatched to any gene: 8. This chain's CDR3 is CASSLVAIRGGTDTQYF. The CDR3 nucleotides read TGTGCCAGCAGCTTAGTAGCAATCCGGGGGGGCACAGATACGCAGTATTTT.

The chain links TRBV10-3 to TRBJ1-1; TRBD1 agrees at 7 bases. This CDR3 comprises 15 residues. The J segment lost 2 bases and the V segment lost 6 bases, leaving 9 bases of the junction unmatched. In germline, CDR1 is ENHRY, CDR2 SYGVKD. Here the CDR3 reads CAISGRGTVNTEAFF. DNA for the CDR3: TGTGCCATCAGCGGCCGGGGGACAGTTAACACTGAAGCTTTCTTT.

This clone was seen more than once but under ten times. The CDR3 region is CASSVLASGIFTGELFF. CDR3 nucleotides: TGTGCCAGCAGTGTATTGGCTAGCGGGATATTTACCGGGGAGCTGTTTTTT. This rearrangement joins TRBV6-1 to TRBJ2-2, with 9 bases fitting TRBD2. The trim removed 4 bases at V and 5 bases at J, leaving 11 bases unmatched. The germline CDR1 and CDR2 sequences are MNHNS and SASEGT. There are 17 residues in the CDR3.

The gene calls are TRBV7-2 and TRBJ1-2; possible D gene TRBD1, 6 bases. Germline-derived CDR1 and CDR2 are SGHTA and FQGNSA. This CDR3 has 14 amino acids. The V and J ends lost 5 bases and 4 bases respectively, with 14 bases between them. The CDR3 loop reads CASSGDRLGYGYTF. The DNA for the CDR3 is TGTGCCAGCAGCGGAGACAGGTTGGGCTATGGCTACACCTTC.

The CDR3 loop is CASSLREGQPQHF. CDR3 DNA: TGTGCCAGCAGCTTACGTGAGGGTCAGCCCCAGCATTTT. The rearrangement uses TRBV7-9 and TRBJ1-5, with no clear D. This CDR3 comprises 13 residues. In germline, CDR1 is SEHNR, CDR2 FQNEAQ (reference sequence). The ends were cut back, 2 bases at V and 6 bases at J, with 8 bases in the middle.

The chain has TRBV9 and TRBJ2-1, with 10 bases matching TRBD2. The CDR3 runs 14 residues. V gave up 3 bases and J gave up 7 bases; unmatched junction bases: 4. Germline CDR1 and CDR2: SGDLS and YYNGEE. The CDR3, as DNA: TGTGCCAGCAGCGCAGCGGGAGGGTGGAATGAGCAGTTCTTC. Protein sequence: CASSAAGGWNEQFF.

The CDR3 DNA reads as TGTGCCAGCAGTCCCTGGGGGGGGCGGTCGTATGAGCAGTTCTTC. It translates to CASSPWGGRSYEQFF. This sequence joins TRBV6-5 and TRBJ2-1, with D maybe TRBD2 (7 bases). Trimming stripped 5 bases from V and 8 bases from J, with 19 bases between. CDR3 length: 15 amino acids. Germline CDR1 is MNHEY and CDR2 is SVGAGI.

This clone showed up just a few times. The J gene is TRBJ1-5, the V gene TRBV30, with TRBD1 as a possible D gene (5 bases). Trimming took 2 bases from V and 0 from J, leaving 5 bases between them. Germline CDR1 is GTSNPN and CDR2 is SVGIG (reference sequence). The CDR3 sequence is 13 residues long. CDR3 sequence: CAWSTGSNQPQHF. The DNA for the CDR3 is TGTGCCTGGAGTACAGGTAGCAATCAGCCCCAGCATTTT.

The chain joins TRBV28 to TRBJ1-4; weak D call: TRBD1 (5 bases). CDR3 size: 15 residues. The germline V gene has CDR1 MDHEN and CDR2 SYDVKM. V lost 7 bases, J lost 0 bases, and 12 bases lay in between. The CDR3 coding sequence is TGTGCCAGCACCGATGACAGTGCAACTAATGAAAAACTGTTTTTT. Its protein is CASTDDSATNEKLFF.

This clone was seen more than once but under ten times. The chain employs TRBV2 and TRBJ2-7; no clear D. Germline V CDR1 and CDR2: SNHLY, FYNNEI. CDR3 length equals 13 residues. With 7 bases removed from V and 9 bases from J, the gap between germline ends came to 19 bases. CDR3: CASIITAGARQYF. In DNA form, the CDR3 reads TGTGCCAGCATCATAACCGCAGGTGCCAGGCAGTACTTC.

The V call is TRBV5-6, the J call TRBJ2-7; D unresolved. The CDR3 totals 13 residues. CDR1 and CDR2 (germline): SGHDT, YYEEEE. V was clipped by 3 bases and J by 9 bases, with 16 bases between them. The CDR3 sequence: CASSSGSFYGQYF. The CDR3 coding sequence is TGTGCCAGCAGCTCCGGGTCCTTTTATGGGCAGTACTTC.

V is TRBV28 and J is TRBJ2-2, with a possible D match to TRBD1 (5 bases). V lost 2 bases, J lost 2 bases, and 9 bases lay in between. The CDR3 contains 15 residues. Germline V lookup: CDR1 MDHEN, CDR2 SYDVKM. DNA for the CDR3: TGTGCCAGCAGTTTAGAACAGGCAAACACCGGGGAGCTGTTTTTT. This encodes CASSLEQANTGELFF.

The J gene is TRBJ1-1, the V gene TRBV15, with D possibly TRBD1 on 6 matching bases. V shed 3 bases and J shed 3 bases, with 20 bases lying between them. Germline CDR1 reads LNHNV; CDR2 reads YYDKDF (reference sequence). The CDR3 sequence is 17 residues long. In nucleotides, the CDR3 is TGTGCCACCAGCAGCGCCTTGCGGACAGAGTCAGACACTGAAGCTTTCTTT. The encoded protein is CATSSALRTESDTEAFF. The full variable domain, completed using reference TRBV15 and TRBJ1-1, is DAMVIQNPRYQVTQFGKPVTLSCSQTLNHNVMYWYQQKSSQAPKLLFHYYDKDFNNEADTPDNFQSRRPNTSFCFLDIRSPGLGDTAMYLCATSSALRTESDTEAFFGQGTRLTVV.

This clone was recorded only once. The CDR3 here is CASSPRGNEKLFF. CDR3 DNA sequence: TGTGCCAGCTCACCAAGGGGGAATGAAAAACTGTTTTTT. V gene TRBV18 combines with J gene TRBJ1-4; the D gene is possibly TRBD1 (6 bases). Trimming removed 2 bases at V and 5 bases at J, with 6 bases between. Per the germline V gene, CDR1 is KGHSH and CDR2 is LQKENI. The CDR3 is made up of 13 amino acids. Based on the CDR3 plus reference TRBV18 and TRBJ1-4, the full variable domain is NAGVMQNPRHLVRRRGQEARLRCSPMKGHSHVYWYRQLPEEGLKFMVYLQKENIIDESGMPKERFSAEFPKEGPSILRIQQVVRGDSAAYFCASSPRGNEKLFFGSGTQLSVL.

The rearrangement uses TRBV2 and TRBJ1-2; D is ambiguous. The V end lost 8 bases, the J end lost 1 base, and 8 bases lay between the germline ends. This CDR3 region has 12 residues. CDR1 is SNHLY, CDR2 FYNNEI, per germline. The CDR3 DNA reads as TGTGCCAGCCAGGCCAGTAACTATGGCTACACCTTC. Translation gives CASQASNYGYTF.

The gene calls are TRBV4-1 and TRBJ2-3; 7 bases fit TRBD2. This CDR3 contains 16 residues. The V and J ends lost 0 bases and 4 bases, in that order; junction bases with no gene match: 7. Germline lookup yields CDR1 MGHRA and CDR2 YSYEKL. As DNA, the CDR3 is TGCGCCAGCAGCCAAGATCGGACTAGTACTGCAGATACGCAGTATTTT. Its protein is CASSQDRTSTADTQYF.